The text below deals with one T cell receptor (beta chain). This receptor's antigen is unknown. No base qualities exist here, and no much larger clone lies one base off it. This specimen belongs to a study of cytomegalovirus exposure and HLA in healthy donors (dated by TCRdb to the late 2010s). Context from the whole study: In an earlier analysis of 587 of the donors, 250 to 350 Gb of sequence data and 117 million unique TCR beta sequences from about 190 million T cells were reported. Among the roughly 400 genotyped donors, around 81% belonged to the genetic ancestry cluster associated with self-reported Caucasian donors. In an earlier analysis of about 590 of the donors, high-throughput TCR beta sequencing was used to judge whether each TCR beta V gene segment behaved as functional or pseudogenic. Every repertoire in the discovery cohort had been generated on one and the same sequencing platform. The study used immunosequencing to profile the T cell repertoires of several hundred subjects and linked those repertoires to cytomegalovirus serostatus. Rather than drawing on any new phenotypic data, the later analysis identified candidate immune exposures from TCR beta sequences and the way those sequences occurred across donors. The study combined high-throughput TCR immunosequencing, statistical association of individual TCRs with disease status, and machine learning to predict cytomegalovirus infection status. HLA typing covered class I and class II loci at four-digit resolution. Several DR-DQ haplotypes were handled as single units for association and clustering because linkage in the cohort was strong. The study was designed to test whether signatures of past pathogen exposure could be identified by cataloging public T cell receptors. Among around 400 genotyped donors of the cohort, an average of approximately 220,000 unique TCR beta nucleotide sequences was sequenced per donor, of which roughly 17% were non-productive. Genome-wide SNP genotypes for about 55% of the 666 donors were used in a later genetic analysis, which treated that subset as a discovery cohort. To study patterns of TCR occurrence, a later analysis re-analyzed previously published TCR beta repertoires from 550 to 800 donors and added high-resolution HLA genotyping. The number of typed donors differed by locus: roughly 629-640 for A, B, C, DRB1 and DQB1; roughly 510 for DQA1; 606 for DPA1; and around 470 for DPB1. An early release covering roughly 640 HLA-typed donors comprised 300 to 350 gigabases of sequencing data and approximately 80 million unique TCR sequences. Besides the first cohort of 666 subjects, a separate validation cohort made up of about 120 different subjects was used. Donor age, sex, ethnicity and CMV serostatus were compiled together with the repertoire data.

In total, 600 or so healthy bone marrow donors made up the cohort. All cohort members were sampled while nominally healthy, although unrecorded immune exposures were likely present. The donor tested CMV seronegative and was one of the 352 seronegative cohort members. Every donor gave a peripheral blood sample, and the peripheral blood mononuclear cells from that sample were used for TCR beta sequencing. The Qiagen DNeasy Blood Extraction Kit was used to extract genomic DNA from the blood cell samples. Library generation was performed with the immunoSEQ multiplex PCR assay. A mixture of 60 forward primers for TCR Vbeta segments and 13 reverse primers for TCR Jbeta segments was used in the multiplex PCR. Amplification of the CDR3 region of rearranged TCR beta genes was performed with a multiplex PCR assay on genomic DNA. The Illumina HiSeq System was used to sequence the amplified TCR beta libraries as 87-base-pair reads. As for the original processing: In a later analysis, roughly 80 million unique TCR beta chains were counted across the 666 repertoires, and roughly 11 million of these chains were shared by at least two donors. Raw reads were error-corrected and collapsed into unique sequences with a nearest-neighbor algorithm that merged closely related sequences to remove PCR and sequencing errors. Alignment of CDR3 sequences to IMGT reference sequences was used to assign V, D and J gene segments. Each retained sequence needed at least a six-nucleotide match to both a V gene segment and a J gene segment. Rearrangements were called productive when the CDR3 lacked stop codons and stayed in frame with V and J; all others were non-productive. Following IMGT convention, CDR3 was defined as the stretch from the second conserved V-encoded cysteine to the conserved J-encoded phenylalanine. Sequences without an unambiguous match to a single V gene segment were excluded from the earlier analysis of 587 of the donors. In an earlier analysis of 500 to 750 of the donors, V segments were called functional above 56.7% productive rearrangements and were called segregating when the between-donor standard deviation exceeded 5%. A statistical classification framework was built to diagnose cytomegalovirus status from the catalog of TCR beta chain sequences. In a later analysis, V and J genes were assigned by comparing TCR nucleotide sequences against IMGT/GENE-DB human TR gene sequences. The TCRdist pipeline was used in a later analysis to assign CDR3 sequences and most-parsimonious VDJ recombination scenarios. In a later analysis, each TCR beta chain was defined by its CDR3 amino acid sequence together with its V-gene family, and reads without a unique V-gene family were excluded. To address suspected cross-contamination and a sequencing artifact, a later analysis removed 550 to 750 highly shared, low-generation-probability nucleotide sequences. In a later analysis, a clonal expansion index was calculated for each public chain from normalized within-repertoire ranks of inferred template counts. A later analysis computed generation probabilities with a VDJ recombination model fitted to out-of-frame rearrangements, and checked the results against IGoR. Hypergeometric tests were used in a later analysis to score TCR-TCR, TCR-HLA and TCR-CMV co-occurrence, with a repertoire-size bias correction applied to the TCR pairs. In a later analysis, false discovery rates were estimated by permuting HLA or CMV assignments 20 times. In a later analysis, co-occurring TCRs were grouped using DBSCAN, and TCRdist sequence similarity was added for clustering within HLA-allele-positive subsets. Co-occurrence clustering excluded repertoires with fewer than 30,000 or more than 120,000 public chains, plus five with anomalous nucleotide sharing. TCRdb re-hosts the immuneACCESS table, in-frame sequences only. Its copies lack some clones; in the studies checked, an unresolved V gene accounts for under half of them, and the cause for the rest is not known. From that table come the V and J calls and clone size; the DNA was used to work out D and trimming. The sample contains 160,000 or so clones, 70% to 80% of them found a single time. Jointly, the top ten make up around 1.5% of the sample.

The paper's findings and limits, for the study overall: A group of highly shared sequence variants was considered likely to be a technical artifact of the sequencing pipeline. A later analysis found that HLA-associated TCR beta chains were more clonally expanded and had lower generation probabilities than equally common non-associated chains. In a later analysis, TCR association rates were found to vary across HLA loci, with the most associated TCRs seen for DRB1 alleles and the fewest for HLA-C alleles. The authors suggested that the approach could potentially be generalized to other disease states and immunological phenotypes. In a later analysis, most CMV-associated TCR beta chains were found to appear HLA-restricted, with HLA associations seemingly driven largely by CMV exposure. Only TCR beta chains were sequenced in this cohort, and the absence of alpha or paired-chain data limited detectable features. A later analysis reported that several top co-occurrence clusters appeared linked to parvovirus B19, influenza, CMV and Epstein-Barr virus. Cytomegalovirus status was reported to be diagnosed by the classifier with high specificity and sensitivity in both the original and validation cohorts. In a later genetic analysis, a missense DCLRE1C variant was associated with V-gene and J-gene trimming of TCR beta chains, and the association was replicated in an independent cohort. Roughly 15 rarely observed V segments, including chromosome 9 orphons, were excluded from the earlier analysis of several hundred of the donors because counts were too low. A further reported finding was that TCR beta sequences accurately predicted the HLA-A and HLA-B alleles for most subjects in the first cohort. Because some donors lacked HLA typing at each locus, the association tests relied only on the typed subset. An earlier analysis of several hundred of the donors showed that most TCR beta V segments appeared in productive rearrangements either about 87% or about 30% of the time, which broadly matched IMGT annotations. Immune exposure information for the cohort was limited to CMV serostatus. Strong co-occurrence of HLA alleles, especially DR and DQ, made assigning TCR associations to individual alleles difficult. A later genetic analysis reported fewer N-insertions in productive TCRs among donors in an Asian-associated ancestry cluster than the approximately 670-donor mean. Correlated functional status among segregating V segments might be attributable to linkage disequilibrium, but an unknown experimental factor could not be ruled out. A total of fewer than 200 TCR beta chains were listed by the study as associated with cytomegalovirus. Specific HLA alleles were associated with 15,000 to 20,000 TCR beta sequences at a false discovery rate of 0.05 in a later analysis. Some IMGT-functional V segments, including TRBV6-2 and TRBV6-3, could not be told apart with the 87-base-pair reads, so those segments were excluded. Roughly uniform sequencing depth across donors was assumed in presence/absence analyses, although this assumption may not hold. In vitro tests confirmed that a few of the cytomegalovirus-associated TCR beta chains recognize cytomegalovirus antigens. While some public TCRs were present in many individuals, most TCR sequences turned up only very rarely across donors.

V and J are truncated by 4 bases and 1 base respectively, leaving an intervening sequence of 7 bases. From its cysteine to its phenylalanine, the CDR3 spans 14 amino acids. Kept here is only the CDR3 DNA, which spans 42 bases and is read in frame from base 1. For CDR1 and CDR2, the germline V gene lists KGHSH and LQKENI. The rearrangement combines TRBV18 with TRBJ2-2, with no D gene named confidently. Sequencing input: PBMCs. The TCR sequence derives from a man aged 35-49 years in good health and CMV-seronegative. This receptor has the CDR3 CASSRSGNTGELFF. The DNA reads as follows: TGTGCCAGCTCACGTTCAGGGAACACCGGGGAGCTGTTTTTT.